Sequencing of this TCR beta chain was carried out in a study of technical replicates of blood from a few donors. Some clones are missing from TCRdb's copy, which holds only in-frame ones; the method was immunoSEQ multiplex PCR. The table includes 75,000 to 95,000 clones, around nine tenths detected once. Germline V lookup: CDR1 SGHTS, CDR2 YDEGEE. This CDR3 comprises 16 residues. V was clipped by 0 bases and J by 3 bases, with 13 bases between them. Material for sequencing was T cells isolated from PBMCs. This chain uses TRBV5-8 with TRBJ1-3; D is ambiguous. This receptor was taken from a human donor in good health. The CDR3 bases are TGTGCCAGCAGCTTGGCAGGCGCACCGAATGGAAACACCATATATTTT. Amino acid sequence: CASSLAGAPNGNTIYF.